These 17 T cell receptor beta chains were sequenced from one sample in a study of CD8+ T cells in alopecia areata. Reverse transcribed after extraction, RNA yielded cDNA as the sequencing template. TCRdb keeps only in-frame clones here, not all; method: immunoSEQ multiplex PCR. There are under 250,000 clones in the sample; about 53% occur only once, and approximately 0.5% lies in the top ten. Sequences were derived from CD4+ T cells sorted from blood, sampled at week 0. The origin of the receptors is a human donor with alopecia areata.

The V gene is TRBV7-9, the J gene TRBJ2-3; TRBD2 aligns across 11 bases. The CDR3 spans 16 residues. Germline CDR1 reads SEHNR; CDR2 reads FQNEAQ (reference sequence). The J segment lost 0 bases and the V segment lost 3 bases, leaving 2 bases of the junction unmatched. The CDR3 DNA sequence: TGTGCCAGCAGCTTGGGACTAGCGGAAAGCACAGATACGCAGTATTTT. This encodes CASSLGLAESTDTQYF.

The J gene is TRBJ2-2, the V gene TRBV18; 9 bases map to TRBD1. Looked up from germline, CDR1 is KGHSH and CDR2 is LQKENI. This CDR3 region has 18 residues. V lost 2 bases and J lost 5; bases outside the gene matches: 12. In DNA, the CDR3 is TGTGCCAGCTCACCAACTCCCGGGACAGGGACAGGGACCGGGGAGCTGTTTTTT. Encoded protein: CASSPTPGTGTGTGELFF.

The chain combines TRBV29-1 with TRBJ1-1; TRBD1 matches at 10 bases. Germline V lookup: CDR1 SQVTM, CDR2 ANQGSEA. The CDR3 length is 15 residues. V lost 4 bases to trimming and J lost 5 bases; unmatched junction nucleotides: 10. The CDR3 sequence: CSVVLRTGGWTEAFF. CDR3 bases: TGCAGCGTTGTATTGCGGACAGGGGGTTGGACTGAAGCTTTCTTT.

The chain uses TRBV9 and TRBJ2-1; maybe TRBD2 (5 bases). Germline CDR1 and CDR2: SGDLS and YYNGEE. This CDR3 region has 15 residues. Trimming took off 3 bases at V and 3 bases at J, with 13 bases between the two ends. The CDR3 here is CASSAKEAYYNEQFF. CDR3 nucleotides: TGTGCCAGCAGCGCTAAGGAGGCCTACTACAATGAGCAGTTCTTC.

V is TRBV25-1 and J is TRBJ1-1; no definite D call. The germline V gene encodes CDR1 MGHDK and CDR2 SYGVNS. V lost 6 bases to trimming and J lost 1 base, with 6 bases between them. The CDR3 covers 12 residues. The CDR3 sequence: CASRVGNTEAFF. The CDR3 nucleotides read TGTGCCAGCAGGGTTGGGAACACTGAAGCTTTCTTT.

The CDR3 coding sequence is TGTGCCTGGAGGGACAGGGTGGGCTTCTATGGCTACACCTTC. Protein product: CAWRDRVGFYGYTF. The J gene is TRBJ1-2, the V gene TRBV30, with TRBD1 matching 8 bases. The trim removed 3 bases at V and 4 bases at J, leaving 7 bases unmatched. Looked up from germline, CDR1 is GTSNPN and CDR2 is SVGIG (reference sequence). The CDR3 is made up of 14 amino acids.

The rearrangement joins TRBV5-1 to TRBJ1-1; no clear D gene. Trimming left V 5 bases short and J 1 base short, with 9 bases between. CDR3 length: 13 residues. The germline CDR1 and CDR2 sequences are SGHRS and YFSETQ. DNA for the CDR3: TGCGCCAGCAGGGAGGCGCCGAACACTGAAGCTTTCTTT. It codes for CASREAPNTEAFF.

The genes are TRBV2 and TRBJ1-5; a possible D gene is TRBD1 (6 bases). CDR3 size: 15 residues. The V gene's germline CDR1 is SNHLY and CDR2 FYNNEI. Trimming took off 2 bases at V and 1 base at J, with 9 bases between the two ends. DNA of the CDR3: TGTGCCAGCAGTGAACGGGGGCTAAGCAATCAGCCCCAGCATTTT. Translated: CASSERGLSNQPQHF.

In its sample, this clone was seen a few times. V gene TRBV2 combines with J gene TRBJ2-2, with 8 bases identical to TRBD1. The length of the CDR3 is 15 residues. The germline CDR1 and CDR2 sequences are SNHLY and FYNNEI. J lost 3 bases, V lost 5 bases, and 5 bases had no gene match. The CDR3 here is CASSKQGGDTGELFF. The DNA for the CDR3 is TGTGCCAGCAGTAAACAGGGGGGAGACACCGGGGAGCTGTTTTTT.

V is TRBV5-1 and J is TRBJ2-1; D perhaps matches TRBD1 (6 bases). The length of the CDR3 is 13 residues. Germline CDR1 reads SGHRS; CDR2 reads YFSETQ. Trimming took off 4 bases at V and 9 bases at J, with 14 bases between the two ends. The CDR3 DNA sequence: TGCGCCAGCAGCGGCCTGGAAGGGGGTGAGCAGTTCTTC. It is translated as CASSGLEGGEQFF. The full variable domain, in which reference TRBV5-1 and TRBJ2-1 provide the parts outside the CDR3, is KAGVTQTPRYLIKTRGQQVTLSCSPISGHRSVSWYQQTPGQGLQFLFEYFSETQRNKGNFPGRFSGRQFSNSRSEMNVSTLELGDSALYLCASSGLEGGEQFFGPGTRLTVL.

The chain employs TRBV4-1 and TRBJ2-7, with 9 bases matching TRBD1. This CDR3 spans 16 amino acids. The trim removed 5 bases at V and 0 bases at J, leaving 8 bases unmatched. CDR1 is MGHRA and CDR2 is YSYEKL in the germline V gene. The DNA of the CDR3 is TGCGCCAGCAGCACGCGAGGGACAGGGTTCTCCTACGAGCAGTACTTC. This sequence encodes CASSTRGTGFSYEQYF.

In its sample, this clone was seen a few times. The chain recombines TRBV30 with TRBJ1-2; unclear D gene. Trimming removed 2 bases from V and 4 bases from J, with 14 bases in between. The CDR3 is 14 residues long. Germline V gene data show CDR1 as GTSNPN and CDR2 as SVGIG (reference sequence). CDR3 amino acids: CAWSLAGRFYGYTF. Written as DNA, the CDR3 is TGTGCCTGGAGTCTCGCTGGGAGGTTCTATGGCTACACCTTC.

The rearrangement links TRBV9 to TRBJ2-5, with 8 bases lining up with TRBD1. Germline assignment: CDR1 SGDLS and CDR2 YYNGEE. The CDR3 extends over 14 amino acids. V was pared by 3 bases and J by 2 bases, with 3 bases of the junction left unmatched. The CDR3 sequence: CASSEDRGQETQYF. CDR3 nucleotides: TGTGCCAGCAGCGAAGACAGGGGTCAAGAGACCCAGTACTTC.

The chain has TRBV30 and TRBJ1-1; maybe TRBD1 (6 bases). CDR1 is GTSNPN, CDR2 SVGIG, per germline (reference sequence). Deletions cut 4 bases from V and 1 base from J, with 19 bases between. The CDR3 sequence is 16 residues long. The CDR3, as DNA: TGTGCCTGGATTACCACCGGGTGGGGGCAGAACACTGAAGCTTTCTTT. It encodes CAWITTGWGQNTEAFF.

This clone showed up just a few times. The chain combines TRBV29-1 with TRBJ2-1, with D perhaps assigned TRBD1 or TRBD2 (5 bases each). Germline V lookup: CDR1 SQVTM, CDR2 ANQGSEA. V lost 6 bases, J lost 1 base, and 13 bases lay in between. The CDR3 totals 14 residues. The CDR3 loop is CSVQGTLSYNEQFF. Written as DNA, the CDR3 is TGCAGCGTCCAAGGGACGTTATCCTACAATGAGCAGTTCTTC.

The V call is TRBV4-1, the J call TRBJ1-1, with D possibly TRBD1 on 5 matching bases. The germline CDR1 and CDR2 sequences are MGHRA and YSYEKL. The CDR3 extends over 16 amino acids. V lost 8 bases, J lost 1 base, and 20 bases lay in between. CDR3 sequence (DNA): TGCGCCAGCTTACCCCCCCGAATGGGGCCGAACACTGAAGCTTTCTTT. This sequence encodes CASLPPRMGPNTEAFF.

The chain links TRBV15 to TRBJ2-5, with unresolved D. Germline V gene data show CDR1 as LNHNV and CDR2 as YYDKDF (reference sequence). Trimming took 3 bases from V and 0 from J, leaving 11 bases between them. The CDR3 is made up of 15 amino acids. CDR3 sequence reads: CATSSSRLDQETQYF. The CDR3 bases are TGTGCCACCAGCAGTTCAAGACTGGACCAAGAGACCCAGTACTTC.